A single TCR beta chain is shown here with its context. These data belong to a study of cytomegalovirus exposure and HLA in healthy donors. The V end lost 7 bases, the J end lost 8 bases, and 17 bases lay between the germline ends. CDR3 length: 13 residues. The germline V gene has CDR1 SGHAT and CDR2 FQNNGV. It was with 60 Vbeta and 13 Jbeta primers that the PCR ran. Original processing notes: About 11 million of 65 million to 95 million unique TCR beta chains were shared, per a later count. Profiled with immunoSEQ multiplex PCR; TCRdb holds only in-frame clones, not every one. That table furnishes V, J and clone size, whereas the DNA furnished D and trimming. This table holds approximately 27,000 clones, 55% to 75% found once.

This sequence joins TRBV11-2 and TRBJ1-1; D perhaps matches TRBD1 (6 bases). The TCR sequence derives from a woman aged 50 to 60 in good health and CMV-seronegative. The sample comprised PBMCs. CDR3 protein: CASIGIQGEEAFF. CDR3 DNA: TGTGCCAGCATCGGGATACAGGGTGAGGAAGCTTTCTTT.